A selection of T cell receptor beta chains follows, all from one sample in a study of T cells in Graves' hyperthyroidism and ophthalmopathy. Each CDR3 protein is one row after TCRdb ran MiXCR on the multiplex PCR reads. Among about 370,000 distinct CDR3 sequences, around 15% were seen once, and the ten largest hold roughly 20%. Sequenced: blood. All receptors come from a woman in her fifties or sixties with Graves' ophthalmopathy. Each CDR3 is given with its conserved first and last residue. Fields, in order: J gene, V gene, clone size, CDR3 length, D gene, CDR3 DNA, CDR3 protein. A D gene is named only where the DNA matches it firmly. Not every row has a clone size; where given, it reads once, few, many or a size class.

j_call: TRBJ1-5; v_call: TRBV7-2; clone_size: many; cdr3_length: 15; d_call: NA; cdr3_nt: TGTGCCAGCAGCTACTCAGAACCTAGCAATCAGCCCCAGCATTTT; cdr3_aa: CASSYSEPSNQPQHF
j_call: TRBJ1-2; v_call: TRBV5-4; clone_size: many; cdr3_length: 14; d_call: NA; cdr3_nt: TGTGCCAGCAGCTTGCCCAGGAGCTTCTATGGCTACACCTTC; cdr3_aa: CASSLPRSFYGYTF
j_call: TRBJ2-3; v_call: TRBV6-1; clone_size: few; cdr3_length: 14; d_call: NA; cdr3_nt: TGTGCCAGCAGTCCGTTCCCTCCACCAGATACGCAGTATTTT; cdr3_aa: CASSPFPPPDTQYF
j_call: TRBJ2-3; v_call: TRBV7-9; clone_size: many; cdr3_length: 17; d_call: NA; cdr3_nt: TGTGCCAGCAGCTTCCCCCCGCTGGGGAGGCGGGCAGATACGCAGTATTTT; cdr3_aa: CASSFPPLGRRADTQYF
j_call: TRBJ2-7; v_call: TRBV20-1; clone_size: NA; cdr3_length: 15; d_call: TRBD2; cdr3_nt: TGCAGTGCCCGCCAATGGAGTAGCGGGAGATACGAGCAGTACTTC; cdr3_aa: CSARQWSSGRYEQYF
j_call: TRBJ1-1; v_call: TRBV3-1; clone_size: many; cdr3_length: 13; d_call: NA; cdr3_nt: TGTGCCAGCAGCCTAACGGGCGGAGTGGGAGCTTTCTTT; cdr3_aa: CASSLTGGVGAFF
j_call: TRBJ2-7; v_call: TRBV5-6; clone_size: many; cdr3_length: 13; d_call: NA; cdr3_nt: TGTGCCAGCAGCTTGCAACTAGTAGGCGAGCAGTACTTC; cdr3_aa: CASSLQLVGEQYF
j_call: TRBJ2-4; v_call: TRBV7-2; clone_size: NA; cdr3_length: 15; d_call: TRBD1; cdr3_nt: TGTGCCAGCAGCCCCAACAGGGGAGCCAAAAACATTCAGTACTTC; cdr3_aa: CASSPNRGAKNIQYF
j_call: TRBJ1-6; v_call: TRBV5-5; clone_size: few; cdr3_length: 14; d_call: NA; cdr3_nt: TGTGCCAGCAGCCCCGGGAGGGAGGATTCACCCCTCCACTTT; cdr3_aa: CASSPGREDSPLHF
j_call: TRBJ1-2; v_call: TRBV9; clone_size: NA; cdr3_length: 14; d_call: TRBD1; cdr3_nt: TGTGCCAGCAGCCCGGGACAGGGGGCGCGTGGCTGCACCTTC; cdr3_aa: CASSPGQGARGCTF
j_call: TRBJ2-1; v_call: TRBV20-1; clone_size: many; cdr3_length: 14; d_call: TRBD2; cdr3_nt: TGCAGTGCTGATTCGACTAGCCTTGGGAATGAGCAGTTCTTC; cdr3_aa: CSADSTSLGNEQFF
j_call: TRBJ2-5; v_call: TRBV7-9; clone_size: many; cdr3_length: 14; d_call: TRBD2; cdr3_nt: TGTGCCAGCAGCTACGGACTAGCGGAAGAGACCCAGTACTTC; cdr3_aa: CASSYGLAEETQYF
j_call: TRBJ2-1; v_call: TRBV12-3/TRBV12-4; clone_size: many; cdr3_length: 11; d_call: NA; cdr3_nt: TGTGCCAGCAGCCGACTCGGGGTGCAGTTCTTC; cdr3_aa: CASSRLGVQFF
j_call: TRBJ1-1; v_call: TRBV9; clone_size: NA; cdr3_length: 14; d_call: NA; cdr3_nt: TGTGCCAGCAGCGTAGAGCCTTGGGCTAGTGAAGCTTTCTTT; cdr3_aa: CASSVEPWASEAFF
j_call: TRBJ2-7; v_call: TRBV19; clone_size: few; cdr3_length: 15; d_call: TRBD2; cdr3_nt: TGTGCCAGTAGTACCACCGGGACTAGCGGACGTGAGCAGTACTTC; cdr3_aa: CASSTTGTSGREQYF
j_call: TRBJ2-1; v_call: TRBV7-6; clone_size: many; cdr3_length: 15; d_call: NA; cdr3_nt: TGTGCCAGCAGCACGGACCTCGGCTCCTACAATGAGCAGTTCTTC; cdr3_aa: CASSTDLGSYNEQFF
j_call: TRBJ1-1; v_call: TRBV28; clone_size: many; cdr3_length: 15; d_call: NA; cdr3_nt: TGTGCCAGCAGTTTACACAGGACGGGCAGAGCTGAAGCTTTCTTT; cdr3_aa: CASSLHRTGRAEAFF
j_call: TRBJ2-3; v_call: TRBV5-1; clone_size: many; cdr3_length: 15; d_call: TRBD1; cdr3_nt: TGCGCCAGCAGCCGGGACAGGGGGGGAGCAGATACGCAGTATTTT; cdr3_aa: CASSRDRGGADTQYF
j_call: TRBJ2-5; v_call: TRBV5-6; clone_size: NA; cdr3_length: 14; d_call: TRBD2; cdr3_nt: TGTGCCAGCAGCTCACTAGCGGGAGAAGAGACCCAGTACTTC; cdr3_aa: CASSSLAGEETQYF
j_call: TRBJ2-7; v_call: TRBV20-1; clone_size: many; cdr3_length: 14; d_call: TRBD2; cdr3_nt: TGCAGTGCTAGAGAGAGCGGGAGGGCCGACGAGCAGTACTTC; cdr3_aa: CSARESGRADEQYF
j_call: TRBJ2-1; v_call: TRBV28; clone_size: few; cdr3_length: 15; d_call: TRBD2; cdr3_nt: TGTGCCAGCAGTCCCCAAGGAGCGGGAGACAGTGAGCAGTTCTTC; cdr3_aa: CASSPQGAGDSEQFF
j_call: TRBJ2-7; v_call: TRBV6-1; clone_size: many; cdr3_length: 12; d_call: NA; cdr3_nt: TGTGCCAGCAACGAGCACTCCTACGAGCAGTACTTC; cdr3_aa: CASNEHSYEQYF
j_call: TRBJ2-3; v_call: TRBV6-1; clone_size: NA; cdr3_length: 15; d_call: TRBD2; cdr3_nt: TGTGCCAGCAGCCCCCGGACTAGCGGTACAGATACGCAGTATTTT; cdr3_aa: CASSPRTSGTDTQYF
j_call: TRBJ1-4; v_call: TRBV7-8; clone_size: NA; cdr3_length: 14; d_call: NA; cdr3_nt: TGTGCCAGCAGCCTAGGATCGTATGCGGAAAAACTGTTTTTT; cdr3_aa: CASSLGSYAEKLFF
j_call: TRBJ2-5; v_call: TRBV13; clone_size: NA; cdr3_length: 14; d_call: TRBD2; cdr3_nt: TGTGCCAGCAGCTTTGGACTAGAGCAAGAGACCCAGTACTTC; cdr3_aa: CASSFGLEQETQYF
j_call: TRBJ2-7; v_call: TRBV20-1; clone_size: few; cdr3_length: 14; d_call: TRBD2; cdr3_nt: TGCAGTGCTCCCCTGACTAGCGGGAGCTACGAGCAGTACTTC; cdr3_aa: CSAPLTSGSYEQYF
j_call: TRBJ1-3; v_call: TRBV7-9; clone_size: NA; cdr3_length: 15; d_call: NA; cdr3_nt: TGTGCCAGCAGCTTAATAGGACCCTCTGGAAACACCATATATTTT; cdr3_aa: CASSLIGPSGNTIYF
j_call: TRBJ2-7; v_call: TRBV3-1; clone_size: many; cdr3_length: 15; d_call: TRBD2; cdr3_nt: TGTGCCAGCAGCCAAGGGGCTAGCGGTCCCTACGAGCAGTACTTC; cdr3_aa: CASSQGASGPYEQYF
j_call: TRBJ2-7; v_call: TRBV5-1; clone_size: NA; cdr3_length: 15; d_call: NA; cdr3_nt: TGCGCCAGCAGCTTGGAAGCGGCACTCACCTACGAGCAGTACTTC; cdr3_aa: CASSLEAALTYEQYF
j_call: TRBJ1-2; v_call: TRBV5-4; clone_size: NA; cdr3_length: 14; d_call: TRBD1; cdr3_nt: TGTGCCAGCAGTTTCGACAGGGATAACTATGGCTACACCTTC; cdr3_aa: CASSFDRDNYGYTF
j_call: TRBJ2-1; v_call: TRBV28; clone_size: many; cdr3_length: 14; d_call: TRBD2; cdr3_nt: TGTGCCAGCACCCGGGGGGGGGCGTACAATGAGCAGTTCTTC; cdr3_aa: CASTRGGAYNEQFF
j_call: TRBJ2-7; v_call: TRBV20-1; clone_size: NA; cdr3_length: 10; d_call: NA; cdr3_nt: TGCAGTGCTATCTTGCGGGAGCAGTACTTC; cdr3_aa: CSAILREQYF
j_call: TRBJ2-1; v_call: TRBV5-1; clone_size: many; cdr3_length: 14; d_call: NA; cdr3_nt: TGCGCCAGCAGCGAGGACGGTTTCGGGGATGAGCAGTTCTTC; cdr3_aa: CASSEDGFGDEQFF
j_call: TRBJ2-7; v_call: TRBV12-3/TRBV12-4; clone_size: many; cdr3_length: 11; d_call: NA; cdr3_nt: TGTGCCAGCAGCAGTCTCGCCGAGCAGTACTTC; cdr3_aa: CASSSLAEQYF
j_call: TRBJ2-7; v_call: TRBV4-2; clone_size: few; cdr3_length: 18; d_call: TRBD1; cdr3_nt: TGTGCCAGCAGCCAAGATCTGGACAGGTCCGGCGGCGGCTACGAGCAGTACTTC; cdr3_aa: CASSQDLDRSGGGYEQYF
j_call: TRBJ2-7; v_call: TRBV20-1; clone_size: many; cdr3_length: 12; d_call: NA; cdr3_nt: TGCAGTACAGGACAGAAGGCCTACGAGCAGTACTTC; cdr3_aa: CSTGQKAYEQYF
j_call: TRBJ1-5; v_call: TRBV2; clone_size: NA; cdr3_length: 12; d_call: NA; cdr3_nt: TGTGCCAGCAATCGACCAGCCCAACCCCAGCATTTT; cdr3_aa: CASNRPAQPQHF